This T cell receptor beta chain originates from a study of T-cell reconstitution after alpha-beta-depleted transplantation in children. There are a few counts of this clonotype. V dropped 1 base and J dropped 2 bases, with 9 bases sitting between them. CDR1 and CDR2 (germline): SGHTA, FQGNSA. The CDR3 is 14 residues long. For TCRbeta, the library was prepared with unique molecular identifiers. TCRdb passed the PCR reads through MiXCR, listing each CDR3 protein once. The repertoire holds some 600,000 distinct CDR3 sequences, 16% seen once, with about 1.1% in the top ten. V gene TRBV7-2 combines with J gene TRBJ2-7; no firm D call. The clonotype was recovered from a human donor who donated a stem cell graft to a child with acute myeloid leukemia. This material consisted of PBMCs from the stem cell graft donor, taken from the stem cell graft. CDR3 sequence reads: CASSLDFQPYEQYF. The CDR3 nucleotides read TGTGCCAGCAGCTTAGATTTTCAGCCCTACGAGCAGTACTTC.